This T cell receptor beta chain was obtained from a study of CD8 T cells in Susac syndrome. Random hexamers served to reverse transcribe about 0.45 to 1 ug RNA. Amplification of TCR beta CDR3 was carried out by immunoSEQ multiplex PCR, which covered 54 Vbeta and 13 Jbeta segments. A single record per CDR3 protein comes from TCRdb applying MiXCR to the immunoSEQ multiplex PCR reads. The sample holds fewer than 200,000 distinct CDR3 sequences, roughly 95% seen once. General observations from the study: It was acknowledged in the study that the number of individuals who were included in its TCR sequencing and HLA analysis was relatively small.

The CDR3 runs to 15 residues. The V and J ends lost 0 bases and 5 bases, in that order; junction bases with no gene match: 4. Germline lookup yields CDR1 DFQATT and CDR2 SNEGSKA (reference sequence). Negative isolation yielded CD8+ and CD4+ T cells; FACS enriched TEMRA cells. Points on this clonotype: Antigen: not known.

The sequencing input was CD4+ T cells from PBMCs. The receptor's source is a human donor in good health. This chain uses TRBV20-1 with TRBJ2-5, with TRBD2 identical over 12 bases. CDR3 sequence reads: CSARDRTSGMETQYF. CDR3 coding DNA: TGCAGTGCTAGAGACCGGACTAGCGGGATGGAGACCCAGTACTTC.